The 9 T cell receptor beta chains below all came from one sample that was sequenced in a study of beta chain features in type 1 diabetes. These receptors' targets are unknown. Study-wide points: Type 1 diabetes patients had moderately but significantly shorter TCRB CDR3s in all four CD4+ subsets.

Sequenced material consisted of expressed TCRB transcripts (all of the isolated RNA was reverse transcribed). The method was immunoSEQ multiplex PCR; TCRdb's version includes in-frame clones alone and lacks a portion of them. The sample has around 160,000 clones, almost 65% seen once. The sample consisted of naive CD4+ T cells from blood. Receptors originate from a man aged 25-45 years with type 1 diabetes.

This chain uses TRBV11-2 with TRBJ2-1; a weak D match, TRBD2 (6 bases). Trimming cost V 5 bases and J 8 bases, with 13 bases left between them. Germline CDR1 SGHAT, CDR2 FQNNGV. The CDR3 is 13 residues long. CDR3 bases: TGTGCCAGCAGCCCCTGGGGCGGGGATGAGCAGTTCTTC. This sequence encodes CASSPWGGDEQFF.

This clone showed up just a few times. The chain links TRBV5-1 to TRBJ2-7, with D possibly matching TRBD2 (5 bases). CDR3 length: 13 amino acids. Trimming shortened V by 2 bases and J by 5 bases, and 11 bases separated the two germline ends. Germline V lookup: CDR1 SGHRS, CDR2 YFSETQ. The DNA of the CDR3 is TGCGCCAGCAGCTTACTAGTAAGCCACGAGCAGTACTTC. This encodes CASSLLVSHEQYF. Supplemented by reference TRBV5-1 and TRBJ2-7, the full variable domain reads KAGVTQTPRYLIKTRGQQVTLSCSPISGHRSVSWYQQTPGQGLQFLFEYFSETQRNKGNFPGRFSGRQFSNSRSEMNVSTLELGDSALYLCASSLLVSHEQYFGPGTRLTVT.

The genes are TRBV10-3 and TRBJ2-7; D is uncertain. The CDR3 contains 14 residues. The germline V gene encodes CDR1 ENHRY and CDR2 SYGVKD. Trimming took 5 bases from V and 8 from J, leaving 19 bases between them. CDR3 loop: CAISPPTYERKQYF. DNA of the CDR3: TGTGCCATCAGTCCACCGACCTACGAACGAAAGCAGTACTTC.

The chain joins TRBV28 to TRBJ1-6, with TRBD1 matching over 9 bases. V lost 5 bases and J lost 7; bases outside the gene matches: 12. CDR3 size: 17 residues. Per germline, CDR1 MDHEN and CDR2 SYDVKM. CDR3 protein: CASSPHQPGTGNSPLHF. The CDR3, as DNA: TGTGCCAGCAGTCCACACCAACCAGGGACAGGGAATTCACCCCTCCACTTT.

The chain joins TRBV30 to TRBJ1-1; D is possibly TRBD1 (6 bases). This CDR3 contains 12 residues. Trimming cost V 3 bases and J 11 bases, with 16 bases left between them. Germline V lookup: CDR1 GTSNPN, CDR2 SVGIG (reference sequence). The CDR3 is CAWRQGGMDAFF. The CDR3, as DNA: TGTGCCTGGAGGCAAGGGGGAATGGACGCTTTCTTT.

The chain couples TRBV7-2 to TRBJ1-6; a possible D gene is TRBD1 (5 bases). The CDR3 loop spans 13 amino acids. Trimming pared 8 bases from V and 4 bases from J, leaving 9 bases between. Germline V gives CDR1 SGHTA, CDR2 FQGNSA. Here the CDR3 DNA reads TGTGCCAGCTCCGGGGGTTATAATTCACCCCTCCACTTT. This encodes CASSGGYNSPLHF.

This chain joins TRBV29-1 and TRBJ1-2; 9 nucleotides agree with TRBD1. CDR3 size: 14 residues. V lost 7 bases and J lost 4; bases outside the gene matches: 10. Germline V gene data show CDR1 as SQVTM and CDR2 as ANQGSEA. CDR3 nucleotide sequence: TGCAGCGCCAGGCCGGGACAGGGTCTCTATGGCTACACCTTC. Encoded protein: CSARPGQGLYGYTF.

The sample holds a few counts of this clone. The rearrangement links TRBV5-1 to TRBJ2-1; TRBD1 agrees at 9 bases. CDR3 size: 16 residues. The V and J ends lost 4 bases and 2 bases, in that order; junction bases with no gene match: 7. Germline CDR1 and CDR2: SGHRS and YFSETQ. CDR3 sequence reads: CASSTGTGTPYNEQFF. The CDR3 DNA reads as TGCGCCAGCAGCACAGGGACAGGGACCCCCTACAATGAGCAGTTCTTC.

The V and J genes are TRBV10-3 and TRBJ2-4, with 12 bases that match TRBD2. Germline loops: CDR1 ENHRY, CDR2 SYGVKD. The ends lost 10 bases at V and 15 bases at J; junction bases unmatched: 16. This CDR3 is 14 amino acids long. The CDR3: CATGGQLAGGTTYF. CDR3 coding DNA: TGTGCCACTGGAGGCCAACTAGCGGGGGGAACTACGTACTTC.